This T cell receptor beta chain was recovered during a study of blood T cell repertoires in COVID-19. Study information: The origin of the acute and convalescent COVID-19 samples was the United States, Italy and Spain. The analysed material was cDNA or gDNA that came from T cells, B-cell-depleted T cells, or PBMCs.

CDR1 and CDR2 from the germline V gene are SGHAT and FQDESV (reference sequence). The CDR3 is made up of 14 amino acids. V shed 5 bases and J shed 6 bases, with 15 bases lying between them. As processed by the authors: For nucleated cells, counts were estimated from reference gene primer amplification. The table came from immunoSEQ multiplex PCR; TCRdb's copy has only in-frame clones and leaves some out. That table supplies the V and J calls and clone size; D and trimming were determined from the DNA. The sample consists of under 500,000 clones, roughly 89% of them appearing once. This receptor was identified in a woman between 25 and 40 years old with acute or convalescent COVID-19. V gene TRBV11-1 combines with J gene TRBJ2-3; D is uncertain. The sample was peripheral blood. In DNA, the CDR3 is TGTGCCAGCAGCCCCGAAGGAGACCGGGATACGCAGTATTTT. Translated: CASSPEGDRDTQYF.